This T cell receptor (beta chain) originates from a study of cytomegalovirus exposure and HLA in healthy donors. In the PCR, 60 Vbeta and 13 Jbeta primers were used. TCRdb's table, derived via immunoSEQ multiplex PCR, lists solely in-frame clones and lacks some. This sample has fewer than 200,000 clones; around 79% occur once, and the top ten carry 2.1%. Sequencing input: PBMCs. The clonotype comes from a man aged 35 to 55 in good health and CMV-seronegative.

The CDR3: CASSADRGISSGRWPDTQYF. In nucleotides, the CDR3 is TGTGCCAGCAGCGCTGACAGGGGTATCTCTAGCGGGAGGTGGCCAGATACGCAGTATTTT. This chain uses TRBV2 with TRBJ2-3; 11 bases align to TRBD2. V lost 6 bases, J lost 4 bases, and 21 bases stayed unmatched. CDR1 is SNHLY, CDR2 FYNNEI, per germline. This CDR3 is built from 20 residues.